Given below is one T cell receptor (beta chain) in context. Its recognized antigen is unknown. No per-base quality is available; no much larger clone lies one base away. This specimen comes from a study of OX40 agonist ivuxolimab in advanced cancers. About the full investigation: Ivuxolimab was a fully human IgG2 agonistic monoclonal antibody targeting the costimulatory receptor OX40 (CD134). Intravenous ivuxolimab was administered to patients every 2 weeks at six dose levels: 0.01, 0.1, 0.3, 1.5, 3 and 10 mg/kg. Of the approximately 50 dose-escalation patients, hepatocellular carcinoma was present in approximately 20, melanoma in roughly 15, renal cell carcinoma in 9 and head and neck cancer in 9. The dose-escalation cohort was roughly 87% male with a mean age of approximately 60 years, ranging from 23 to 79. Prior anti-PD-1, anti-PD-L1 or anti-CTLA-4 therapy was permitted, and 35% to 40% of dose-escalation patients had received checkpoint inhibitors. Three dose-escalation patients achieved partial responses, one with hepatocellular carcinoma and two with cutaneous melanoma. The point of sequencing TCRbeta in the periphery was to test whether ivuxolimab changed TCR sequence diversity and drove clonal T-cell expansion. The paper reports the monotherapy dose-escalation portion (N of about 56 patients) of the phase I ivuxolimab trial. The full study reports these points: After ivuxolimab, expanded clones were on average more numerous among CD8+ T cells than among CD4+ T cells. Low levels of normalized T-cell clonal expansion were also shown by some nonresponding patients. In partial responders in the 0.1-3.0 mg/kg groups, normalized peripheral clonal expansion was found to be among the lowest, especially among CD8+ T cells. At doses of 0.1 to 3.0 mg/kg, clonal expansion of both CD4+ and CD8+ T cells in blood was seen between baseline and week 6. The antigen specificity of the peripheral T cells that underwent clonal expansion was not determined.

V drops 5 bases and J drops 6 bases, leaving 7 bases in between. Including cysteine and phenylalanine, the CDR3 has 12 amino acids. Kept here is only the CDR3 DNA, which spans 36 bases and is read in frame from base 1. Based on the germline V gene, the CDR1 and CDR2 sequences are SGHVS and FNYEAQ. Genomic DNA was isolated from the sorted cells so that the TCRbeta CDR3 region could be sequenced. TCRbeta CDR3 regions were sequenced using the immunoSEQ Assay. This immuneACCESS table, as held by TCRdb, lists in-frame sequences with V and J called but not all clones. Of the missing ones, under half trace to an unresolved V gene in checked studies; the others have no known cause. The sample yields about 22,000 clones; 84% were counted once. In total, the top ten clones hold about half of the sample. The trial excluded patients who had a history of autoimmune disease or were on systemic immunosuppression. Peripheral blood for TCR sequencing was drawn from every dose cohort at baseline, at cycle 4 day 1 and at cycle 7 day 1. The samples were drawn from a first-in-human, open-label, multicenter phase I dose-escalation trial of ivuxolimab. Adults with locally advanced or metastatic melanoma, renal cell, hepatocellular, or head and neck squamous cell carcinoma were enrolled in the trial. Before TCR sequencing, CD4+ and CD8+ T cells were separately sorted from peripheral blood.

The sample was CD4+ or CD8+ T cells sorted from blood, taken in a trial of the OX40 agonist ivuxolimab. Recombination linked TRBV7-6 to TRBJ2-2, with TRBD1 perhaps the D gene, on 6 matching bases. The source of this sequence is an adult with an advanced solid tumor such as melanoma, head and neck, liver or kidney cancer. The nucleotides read TGTGCCAGCAGCAACAGGGCCGGGGAGCTGTTTTTT. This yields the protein CASSNRAGELFF.